This T cell receptor (beta chain) comes out of a study of blood T cells in healthy people across ages. Unmatched junction bases numbered 1, after V lost 1 base and J lost 3 bases. This CDR3 is built from 14 residues. In germline, CDR1 is SGHVS, CDR2 FQNEAQ. Study conclusions and caveats: Since the PBMCs were unsorted, naive and antigen-experienced cells could not be conclusively compared.

Together with a sample-barcoded 5' primer, a J-beta primer mix was included in a second PCR lasting about 6 to 12 cycles. TCRdb redid the calling of the 5' RACE reads with MiXCR, one entry per CDR3 protein. The sample records some 750,000 distinct CDR3 sequences, about a fifth being singletons. As for this clonotype: As yet, its antigen is unknown.

Isolated PBMCs totaled at least 7 million in each sample. Each sample provided at least 6 micrograms of extracted total RNA. Material for sequencing was blood. V usage is TRBV7-8 and J usage is TRBJ2-5; 8 bases map to TRBD1. The receptor comes from an older man in good health. CDR3 protein: CASSLGDRKETQYF. The CDR3 bases are TGTGCCAGCAGCTTAGGGGACAGGAAAGAGACCCAGTACTTC.